The source of this T cell receptor (beta chain) is a study of monozygotic twins with inflammatory bowel disease. Study-level points and caveats: Concordant and discordant twins showed no difference in repertoire similarity, possibly from limited power.

A word on this clonotype: Antigen: not known.

Researchers put TCRalpha and TCRbeta cDNA through two nested PCRs lasting 16 and 9 cycles. TCRdb re-analyzed the 5' RACE reads; it lists each CDR3 protein once, without DNA. In total, the table holds about 450,000 distinct CDR3 sequences. The CDR3 length is 15 residues. Germline V gene lookup returns CDR1 SGHRS and CDR2 YFSETQ. Sequencing was done on a sample of blood. The TCR comes from a human donor with ulcerative colitis or Crohn's disease, or a healthy co-twin of an affected twin (not recorded which). The chain combines TRBV5-1 with TRBJ2-7; TCRdb returns TRBD1, unconfirmable since there is no DNA. The CDR3 reads CASSLRDTTSYEQYF.